The 29 T cell receptor beta chains presented below share a single source sample, sequenced in a study of shared clonotypes between healthy human individuals. TCRdb keeps only in-frame clones here, not all; method: immunoSEQ multiplex PCR. The data hold over a million clones, with about three quarters observed a single time. Sequencing input: memory CD4+ T cells sorted from blood. This sample's subset: CD45RA-negative fraction. These receptors came from a man younger than 30 in good health.

In the case of this clone: In the same sample, other DNA sequences code for this CDR3. The rearrangement links TRBV7-2 to TRBJ2-5; D not resolved. V gave up 0 bases and J gave up 5 bases, with 1 base separating them. The CDR3 extends over 11 amino acids. CDR1 and CDR2 (germline): SGHTA, FQGNSA. CDR3 in DNA: TGTGCCAGCAGCTTAGCGGAGACCCAGTACTTC. Residues: CASSLAETQYF.

As regards this clone: The sample carries other DNA sequences with the same CDR3. This chain uses TRBV5-1 with TRBJ1-1; 9 bases are a match to TRBD1. CDR3 length: 15 residues. Per germline, CDR1 SGHRS and CDR2 YFSETQ. Trimming took 4 bases from V and 1 from J; bases not matched to a gene: 5. As DNA, the CDR3 is TGCGCCAGCAGCCTAGGGGGACAGGGGAACACTGAAGCTTTCTTT. The encoded protein is CASSLGGQGNTEAFF.

This chain joins TRBV25-1 and TRBJ1-4, with TRBD1 as a possible D gene (6 bases). The CDR3 totals 18 residues. The V end lost 5 bases, the J end lost 0 bases, and 19 bases lay between the germline ends. Germline lookup yields CDR1 MGHDK and CDR2 SYGVNS. This CDR3 is CASSPRRAGVATNEKLFF. The CDR3 region has the DNA TGTGCCAGCAGTCCCAGAAGGGCAGGGGTTGCAACTAATGAAAAACTGTTTTTT.

This chain joins TRBV6-1 and TRBJ1-5; D is undetermined. V lost 1 base, J lost 9 bases, and 4 bases lay in between. CDR1 and CDR2 (germline): MNHNS, SASEGT. The CDR3 has 11 residues. CDR3 bases: TGTGCCAGCAGTGAAGTCAGGCCCCAGCATTTT. As protein: CASSEVRPQHF.

CDR3 loop: CASSRTMNEQYF. CDR3 bases: TGTGCCAGCAGCCGAACCATGAACGAGCAGTACTTC. V and J are TRBV9 and TRBJ2-7; no reliable D call. Germline CDR1 and CDR2: SGDLS and YYNGEE. The V end was cut by 4 bases, the J end by 5 bases, with 10 bases between. The CDR3 loop spans 12 amino acids.

The V call is TRBV28, the J call TRBJ1-3; 11 bases agree with TRBD1. J was trimmed by 4 bases and V by 6 bases; bases with no gene match: 5. Germline CDR1 MDHEN, CDR2 SYDVKM. CDR3 size: 15 residues. The CDR3: CASSWTGGRGNTIYF. The CDR3 bases are TGTGCCAGCAGCTGGACAGGGGGCCGCGGAAACACCATATATTTT.

This rearrangement joins TRBV19 to TRBJ1-3; D uncertain. This CDR3 has 14 residues. V lost 5 bases and J lost 0, with 8 bases in between. CDR1 is LNHDA, CDR2 SQIVND, per germline (reference sequence). CDR3 DNA sequence: TGTGCCAGTAGTCGGGGTAACTCTGGAAACACCATATATTTT. Its protein product is CASSRGNSGNTIYF.

The chain combines TRBV9 with TRBJ2-1; TRBD2 matches at 8 bases. V was pared by 0 bases and J by 3 bases, with 2 bases of the junction left unmatched. This CDR3 comprises 15 residues. Germline loops: CDR1 SGDLS, CDR2 YYNGEE. CDR3 bases: TGTGCCAGCAGCGTAGGAGCGGGGGTCTACAATGAGCAGTTCTTC. Its protein product is CASSVGAGVYNEQFF.

The chain recombines TRBV2 with TRBJ2-7; no clear D. Per germline, CDR1 SNHLY and CDR2 FYNNEI. The germline V and J ends were trimmed by 0 bases and 5 bases, with 8 bases remaining between them. The CDR3 length is 13 residues. CDR3 sequence (DNA): TGTGCCAGCAGTGAAGCAGGGTCCCACGAGCAGTACTTC. It encodes CASSEAGSHEQYF.

This clone was counted only a few times. The gene calls are TRBV9 and TRBJ1-5; TRBD1 matches at 9 bases. Germline V gene data show CDR1 as SGDLS and CDR2 as YYNGEE. CDR3 length: 16 amino acids. The V and J ends lost 3 bases and 1 base, in that order; junction bases with no gene match: 5. The CDR3 coding sequence is TGTGCCAGCAGCGCCGGACAGGGGCGAAGCAATCAGCCCCAGCATTTT. Its protein product is CASSAGQGRSNQPQHF. Combining the CDR3 with reference TRBV9 and TRBJ1-5 gives the whole variable domain DSGVTQTPKHLITATGQRVTLRCSPRSGDLSVYWYQQSLDQGLQFLIQYYNGEERAKGNILERFSAQQFPDLHSELNLSSLELGDSALYFCASSAGQGRSNQPQHFGDGTRLSIL.

The V and J genes are TRBV18 and TRBJ2-2; maybe TRBD2 (6 bases). The CDR3 runs to 16 residues. V shed 3 bases and J shed 7 bases, with 18 bases lying between them. From germline, CDR1 is KGHSH and CDR2 LQKENI. CDR3 DNA sequence: TGTGCCAGCTCACCCCTGTATCCGGGGGAAGGCGGGGAGCTGTTTTTT. Protein: CASSPLYPGEGGELFF.

This clone was seen a handful of times. Other DNA sequences from this sample encode an identical CDR3 as well. The V and J genes are TRBV7-9 and TRBJ2-7, with D tentatively TRBD1 or TRBD2 (6 bases each). CDR1 is SEHNR and CDR2 is FQNEAQ in the germline V gene (reference sequence). CDR3 length: 14 residues. V was trimmed by 5 bases and J by 0 bases, leaving 11 bases between them. CDR3 bases: TGTGCCAGCAGCCCCCCGGGGGCCTCCTACGAGCAGTACTTC. Translation gives CASSPPGASYEQYF. Variable domain in full (rest from reference TRBV7-9 and TRBJ2-7): DTGVSQNPRHKITKRGQNVTFRCDPISEHNRLYWYRQTLGQGPEFLTYFQNEAQLEKSRLLSDRFSAERPKGSFSTLEIQRTEQGDSAMYLCASSPPGASYEQYFGPGTRLTVT.

The chain combines TRBV9 with TRBJ1-2; 7 bases map to TRBD1. J was trimmed by 1 base and V by 0 bases; bases with no gene match: 3. This CDR3 contains 15 residues. Germline V gene data show CDR1 as SGDLS and CDR2 as YYNGEE. The CDR3 protein is CASSVEAGGNYGYTF. The DNA of the CDR3 is TGTGCCAGCAGCGTAGAGGCAGGGGGTAACTATGGCTACACCTTC.

The rearrangement joins TRBV18 to TRBJ2-2; 7 bases line up with TRBD1. This CDR3 region has 16 residues. Trimming at V came to 0 bases and at J to 4 bases, leaving 5 bases not matched to a gene. Germline V gives CDR1 KGHSH, CDR2 LQKENI. The CDR3 region is CASSPPRPGGTGELFF. CDR3 sequence (DNA): TGTGCCAGCTCACCACCGCGTCCAGGGGGCACCGGGGAGCTGTTTTTT.

This clone was observed once. J is TRBJ2-3 and V is TRBV4-3; TRBD1 might be the D (5 bases). The CDR3 runs 16 residues. Trimming took 1 base from V and 0 from J, leaving 11 bases between them. The germline V gene has CDR1 LGHNA and CDR2 YSLEER. DNA for the CDR3: TGCGCCAGCAGCCAAGGGACATATGGGAGCACAGATACGCAGTATTTT. It yields the protein CASSQGTYGSTDTQYF.

The V gene is TRBV7-8, the J gene TRBJ1-1; D is undetermined. From germline, CDR1 is SGHVS and CDR2 FQNEAQ. CDR3 size: 16 residues. The V end lost 1 base, the J end lost 0 bases, and 12 bases lay between the germline ends. CDR3 coding DNA: TGTGCCAGCAGCTTAGGTGGCGTCGCTATGAACACTGAAGCTTTCTTT. Translated, it gives CASSLGGVAMNTEAFF.

The chain employs TRBV18 and TRBJ2-1; possible D gene TRBD1, 6 bases. Trimming took 5 bases from V and 3 from J, leaving 14 bases between them. There are 15 residues in the CDR3. CDR1 KGHSH and CDR2 LQKENI come from the germline V gene. CDR3 in amino acids: CASSSDRSFYNEQFF. In nucleotides, the CDR3 is TGTGCCAGCTCAAGCGACAGGTCTTTCTACAATGAGCAGTTCTTC.

The rearrangement links TRBV6-7 to TRBJ2-3, with 7 bases aligning to TRBD2. TRBV6-7 has ORF status, its function being uncertain. The CDR3 totals 14 residues. J was trimmed by 5 bases and V by 10 bases; bases with no gene match: 12. The CDR3 loop is CAITSTSRGDTQYF. In DNA, the CDR3 is TGTGCCATAACGTCGACTAGCCGAGGAGATACGCAGTATTTT.

This chain connects TRBV28 to TRBJ2-7; TRBD2 matches 12 bases. The ends lost 5 bases at V and 2 bases at J; junction bases unmatched: 10. Germline V CDR1 and CDR2: MDHEN, SYDVKM. The CDR3 is 17 amino acids. CDR3 coding DNA: TGTGCCAGCAGTCAACCCCTAGCGGGGGGGACCACCTACGAGCAGTACTTC. This sequence encodes CASSQPLAGGTTYEQYF.

V and J are TRBV4-3 and TRBJ2-3; D may be TRBD1 or TRBD2 (5 bases each). V was pared by 3 bases and J by 0 bases, with 13 bases between. The CDR3 has 16 amino acids. CDR1 and CDR2 (germline): LGHNA, YSLEER. Written as DNA, the CDR3 is TGCGCCAGCAGCCAGTCTACGGGACGAAGCACAGATACGCAGTATTTT. This sequence encodes CASSQSTGRSTDTQYF.

CDR3 sequence (DNA): TGCGCCAGCAGCTTGCCAGCGGCGGGCACCGGGGAGCTGTTTTTT. Amino acids: CASSLPAAGTGELFF. The V gene is TRBV5-1, the J gene TRBJ2-2; possibly TRBD2 for D (5 bases). CDR1 is SGHRS and CDR2 is YFSETQ in the germline V gene. The CDR3 length is 15 residues. The ends were cut back, 1 base at V and 4 bases at J, with 11 bases in the middle. Variable domain in full (rest from reference TRBV5-1 and TRBJ2-2): KAGVTQTPRYLIKTRGQQVTLSCSPISGHRSVSWYQQTPGQGLQFLFEYFSETQRNKGNFPGRFSGRQFSNSRSEMNVSTLELGDSALYLCASSLPAAGTGELFFGEGSRLTVL.

The genes are TRBV6-1 and TRBJ1-2; D is perhaps TRBD1 (6 bases). V lost 8 bases, J lost 2 bases, and 15 bases lay in between. The CDR3 runs 14 residues. Germline V gene sequence: CDR1 MNHNS, CDR2 SASEGT. CDR3 in amino acids: CASERTAENYGYTF. CDR3 nucleotide sequence: TGTGCCAGCGAGAGGACAGCCGAAAACTATGGCTACACCTTC.

The rearrangement joins TRBV14 to TRBJ2-4; D might be TRBD1 or TRBD2, each matching 5 bases. Germline V gives CDR1 SGHDN, CDR2 FVKESK. Trimming took 3 bases from V and 5 from J, leaving 14 bases between them. The CDR3 is 15 amino acids. CDR3 sequence reads: CASSQSLRGENIQYF. CDR3 coding DNA: TGTGCCAGCAGCCAGTCCCTAAGAGGGGAAAACATTCAGTACTTC. Combining the CDR3 with reference TRBV14 and TRBJ2-4 gives the whole variable domain EAGVTQFPSHSVIEKGQTVTLRCDPISGHDNLYWYRRVMGKEIKFLLHFVKESKQDESGMPNNRFLAERTGGTYSTLKVQPAELEDSGVYFCASSQSLRGENIQYFGAGTRLSVL.

This clone has more than one count but fewer than ten. The chain is built from TRBV4-1 and TRBJ1-1; no reliable D call. Germline CDR1 and CDR2: MGHRA and YSYEKL. V lost 8 bases and J 8 bases, leaving 12 bases between the germline ends. The CDR3 consists of 11 residues. The CDR3 sequence is CASSQAQEAFF. CDR3 DNA: TGCGCCAGCTCTCAGGCTCAGGAAGCTTTCTTT.

V gene TRBV2 combines with J gene TRBJ1-6, with D possibly matching TRBD1 (6 bases). The CDR3 loop spans 13 amino acids. Germline V gene lookup returns CDR1 SNHLY and CDR2 FYNNEI. V was cut by 7 bases and J by 10 bases, with 14 bases left in between. The CDR3 region has the DNA TGTGCCAGCACCTTTAAGGGGGGGTCACCCCTCCACTTT. Its translation: CASTFKGGSPLHF.

The genes are TRBV7-9 and TRBJ1-2; D gene ambiguous. Germline V gene data show CDR1 as SEHNR and CDR2 as FQNEAQ (reference sequence). Trimming removed 8 bases at V and 0 bases at J, with 7 bases between. CDR3 length: 12 amino acids. The CDR3: CASGDPNYGYTF. The CDR3 DNA is TGTGCCAGCGGGGATCCTAACTATGGCTACACCTTC.

The V call is TRBV18, the J call TRBJ2-7, with D possibly matching TRBD2 (5 bases). The CDR3 sequence is 15 residues long. With 4 bases removed from V and 5 bases from J, the gap between germline ends came to 18 bases. Germline CDR1 KGHSH, CDR2 LQKENI. The CDR3 spells CASSLLGSRSDEQYF. In DNA, the CDR3 is TGTGCCAGCTCACTCTTGGGGAGTCGGTCTGACGAGCAGTACTTC.

The chain couples TRBV23-1 to TRBJ1-1; 7 bases fit TRBD1. TRBV23-1 qualifies as an ORF whose function is uncertain. With V trimmed by 3 bases and J by 5 bases, 18 bases remained unmatched. This CDR3 comprises 18 residues. CDR3 protein: CASSHCKNWRQGETEAFF. In DNA, the CDR3 is TGCGCCAGCAGTCATTGTAAGAATTGGCGACAGGGCGAGACTGAAGCTTTCTTT.

This clone was observed many times. This rearrangement joins TRBV7-9 to TRBJ2-7; 12 bases line up with TRBD2. With 4 bases clipped from V and 4 bases from J, the junction kept 5 bases outside the gene matches. The CDR3 has 15 amino acids. CDR1 SEHNR and CDR2 FQNEAQ come from the germline V gene (reference sequence). In DNA form, the CDR3 reads TGTGCCAGCAGCTCGCCGACTAGCGGGAGATACGAGCAGTACTTC. As protein: CASSSPTSGRYEQYF.